This TCR beta chain derives from a study of blood T cell repertoires in COVID-19. Background on the study: COVID-19 samples, acute and convalescent, were from the United States, Italy and Spain. The cDNA or gDNA used as material had been derived from T cells, B-cell-depleted T cells, or PBMCs.

Original methodology: It was from reference gene primer amplification that nucleated cell counts were estimated. TCRdb's copy holds only in-frame clones and misses some; the assay was immunoSEQ multiplex PCR. That table gives V, J and clone size, and the DNA gave D and trimming. The sample comprises more than 85,000 clones, about 80% of which are singletons, and 16% rests with the top ten. V was trimmed by 0 bases and J by 3 bases, leaving 7 bases between them. The CDR3 covers 14 residues. Germline V gene lookup returns CDR1 SGHRS and CDR2 YFSETQ. The sequence derives from a woman at least 80 years old with active or convalescent COVID-19. The V and J genes are TRBV5-1 and TRBJ2-1; D may be TRBD1 (6 bases). Sequenced material: peripheral blood. The CDR3 is CASSLGTVYNEQFF. In nucleotides, the CDR3 is TGCGCCAGCAGCTTGGGGACAGTCTACAATGAGCAGTTCTTC.